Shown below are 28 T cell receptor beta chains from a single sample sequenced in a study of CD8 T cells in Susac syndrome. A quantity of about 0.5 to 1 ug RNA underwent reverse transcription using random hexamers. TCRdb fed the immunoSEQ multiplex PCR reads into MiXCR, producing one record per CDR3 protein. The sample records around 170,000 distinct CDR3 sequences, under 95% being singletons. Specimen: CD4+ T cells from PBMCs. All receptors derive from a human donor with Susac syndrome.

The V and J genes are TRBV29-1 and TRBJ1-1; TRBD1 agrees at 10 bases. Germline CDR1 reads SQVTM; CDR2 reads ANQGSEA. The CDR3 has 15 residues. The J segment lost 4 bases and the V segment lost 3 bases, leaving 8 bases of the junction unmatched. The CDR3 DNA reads TGCAGCGTTGAGATTGACAGGGGGCCTGGCACTGAAGCTTTCTTT. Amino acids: CSVEIDRGPGTEAFF.

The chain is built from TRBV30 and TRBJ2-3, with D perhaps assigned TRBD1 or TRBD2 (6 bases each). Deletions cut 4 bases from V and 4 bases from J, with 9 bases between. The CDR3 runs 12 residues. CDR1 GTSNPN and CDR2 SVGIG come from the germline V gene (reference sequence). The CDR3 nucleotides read TGTGCCTGGAAGGGGGGCCCAGATACGCAGTATTTT. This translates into CAWKGGPDTQYF.

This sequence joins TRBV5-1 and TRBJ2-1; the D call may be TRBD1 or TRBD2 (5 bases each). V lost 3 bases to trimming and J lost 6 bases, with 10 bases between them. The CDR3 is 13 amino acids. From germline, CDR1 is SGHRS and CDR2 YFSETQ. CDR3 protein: CASSSGPTNEQFF. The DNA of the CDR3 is TGCGCCAGCAGCTCGGGACCAACCAATGAGCAGTTCTTC.

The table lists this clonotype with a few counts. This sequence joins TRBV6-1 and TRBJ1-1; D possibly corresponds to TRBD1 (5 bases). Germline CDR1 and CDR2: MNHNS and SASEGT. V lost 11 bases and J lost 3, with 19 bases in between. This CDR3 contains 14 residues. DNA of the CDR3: TGTGCCGTACAATTAGGACGGGGGGACACTGAAGCTTTCTTT. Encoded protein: CAVQLGRGDTEAFF.

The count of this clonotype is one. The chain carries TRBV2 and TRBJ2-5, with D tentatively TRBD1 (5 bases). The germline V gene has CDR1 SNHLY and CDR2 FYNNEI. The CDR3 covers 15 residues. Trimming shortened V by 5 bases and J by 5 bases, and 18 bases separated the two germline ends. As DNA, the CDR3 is TGTGCCAGCAGTCTTCAAAAGGGGATAGGGGAGACCCAGTACTTC. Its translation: CASSLQKGIGETQYF.

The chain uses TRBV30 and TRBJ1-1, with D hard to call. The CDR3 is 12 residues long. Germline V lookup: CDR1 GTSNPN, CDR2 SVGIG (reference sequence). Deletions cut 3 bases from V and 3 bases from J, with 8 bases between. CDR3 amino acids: CAWRQVDTEAFF. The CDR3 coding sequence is TGTGCCTGGAGGCAGGTGGACACTGAAGCTTTCTTT.

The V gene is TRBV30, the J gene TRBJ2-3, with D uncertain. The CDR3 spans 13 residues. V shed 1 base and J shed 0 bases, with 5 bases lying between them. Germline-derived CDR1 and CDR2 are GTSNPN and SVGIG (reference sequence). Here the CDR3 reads CAWSEWSTDTQYF. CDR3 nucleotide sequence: TGTGCCTGGAGTGAATGGAGCACAGATACGCAGTATTTT.

The CDR3 DNA reads TGCAGCGTTGATATGGGGGCTTTAGAGACCCAGTACTTC. It translates to CSVDMGALETQYF. The genes are TRBV29-1 and TRBJ2-5, with D maybe TRBD1 (6 bases). Per germline, CDR1 SQVTM and CDR2 ANQGSEA. V lost 3 bases and J 4 bases, leaving 12 bases between the germline ends. The CDR3 sequence is 13 residues long.

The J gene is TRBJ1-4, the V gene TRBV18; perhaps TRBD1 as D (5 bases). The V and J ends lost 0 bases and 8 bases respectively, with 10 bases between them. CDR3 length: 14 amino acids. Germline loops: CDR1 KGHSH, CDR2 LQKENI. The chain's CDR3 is CASSPPGDAEKLFF. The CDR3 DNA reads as TGTGCCAGCTCACCACCGGGGGATGCAGAAAAACTGTTTTTT.

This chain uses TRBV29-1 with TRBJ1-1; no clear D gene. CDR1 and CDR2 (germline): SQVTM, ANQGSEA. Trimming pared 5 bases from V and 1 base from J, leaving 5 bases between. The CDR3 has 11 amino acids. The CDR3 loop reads CSVYKNTEAFF. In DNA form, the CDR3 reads TGCAGCGTTTACAAGAACACTGAAGCTTTCTTT.

The CDR3 is CASTLLGLNEQFF. The CDR3 region has the DNA TGTGCCAGCACCCTGCTGGGCCTCAATGAGCAGTTCTTC. The J gene is TRBJ2-1, the V gene TRBV7-9, with D uncertain. Looked up from germline, CDR1 is SEHNR and CDR2 is FQNEAQ (reference sequence). The CDR3 spans 13 residues. Between the trimmed V and J ends, which lost 7 bases and 6 bases, there was a span of 13 bases.

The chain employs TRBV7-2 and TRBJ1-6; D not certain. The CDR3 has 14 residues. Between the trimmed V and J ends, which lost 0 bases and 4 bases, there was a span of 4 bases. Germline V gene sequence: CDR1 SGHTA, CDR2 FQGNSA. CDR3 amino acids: CASSLAEYNSPLHF. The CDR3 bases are TGTGCCAGCAGCTTAGCAGAGTATAATTCACCCCTCCACTTT.

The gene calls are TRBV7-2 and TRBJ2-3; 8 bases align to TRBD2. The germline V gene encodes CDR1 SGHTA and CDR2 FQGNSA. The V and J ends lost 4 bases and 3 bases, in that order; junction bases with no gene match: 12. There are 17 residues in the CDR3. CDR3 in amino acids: CASSSREKRGYTDTQYF. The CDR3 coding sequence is TGTGCCAGCAGCTCCCGAGAGAAGCGGGGGTATACAGATACGCAGTATTTT.

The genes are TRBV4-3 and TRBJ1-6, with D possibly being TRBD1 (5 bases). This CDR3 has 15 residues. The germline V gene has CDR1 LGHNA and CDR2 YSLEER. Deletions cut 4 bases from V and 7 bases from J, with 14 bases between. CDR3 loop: CASSLSGTVNSPLHF. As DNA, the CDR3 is TGCGCCAGCAGCCTCTCCGGGACGGTAAATTCACCCCTCCACTTT.

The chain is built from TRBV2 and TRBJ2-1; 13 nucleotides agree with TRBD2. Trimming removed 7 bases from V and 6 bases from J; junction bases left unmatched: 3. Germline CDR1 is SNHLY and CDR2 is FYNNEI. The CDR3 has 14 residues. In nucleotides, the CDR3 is TGTGCCAGCATGAGACTAGCGGGGGGCAATGAGCAGTTCTTC. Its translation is CASMRLAGGNEQFF. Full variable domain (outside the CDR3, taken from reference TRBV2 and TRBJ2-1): EPEVTQTPSHQVTQMGQEVILRCVPISNHLYFYWYRQILGQKVEFLVSFYNNEISEKSEIFDDQFSVERPDGSNFTLKIRSTKLEDSAMYFCASMRLAGGNEQFFGPGTRLTVL.

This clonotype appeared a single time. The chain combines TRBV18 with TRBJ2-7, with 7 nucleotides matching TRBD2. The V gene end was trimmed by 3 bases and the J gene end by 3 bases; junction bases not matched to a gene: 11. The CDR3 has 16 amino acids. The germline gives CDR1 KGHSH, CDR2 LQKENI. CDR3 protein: CASSPRGSGAGYEQYF. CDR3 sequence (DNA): TGTGCCAGCTCACCCCGGGGGAGCGGGGCTGGCTACGAGCAGTACTTC.

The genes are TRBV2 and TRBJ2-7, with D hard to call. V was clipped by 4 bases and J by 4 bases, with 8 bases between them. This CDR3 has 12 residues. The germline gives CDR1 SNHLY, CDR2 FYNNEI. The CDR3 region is CASSAAGYEQYF. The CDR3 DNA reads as TGTGCCAGCAGTGCCGCCGGGTACGAGCAGTACTTC. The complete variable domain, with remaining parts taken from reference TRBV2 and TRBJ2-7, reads EPEVTQTPSHQVTQMGQEVILRCVPISNHLYFYWYRQILGQKVEFLVSFYNNEISEKSEIFDDQFSVERPDGSNFTLKIRSTKLEDSAMYFCASSAAGYEQYFGPGTRLTVT.

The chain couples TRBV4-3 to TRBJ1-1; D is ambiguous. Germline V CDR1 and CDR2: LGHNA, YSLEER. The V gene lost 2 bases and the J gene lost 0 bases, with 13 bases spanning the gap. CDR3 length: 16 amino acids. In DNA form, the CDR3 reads TGCGCCAGCAGCCAACTTTTGGACGTGATGAACACTGAAGCTTTCTTT. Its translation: CASSQLLDVMNTEAFF.

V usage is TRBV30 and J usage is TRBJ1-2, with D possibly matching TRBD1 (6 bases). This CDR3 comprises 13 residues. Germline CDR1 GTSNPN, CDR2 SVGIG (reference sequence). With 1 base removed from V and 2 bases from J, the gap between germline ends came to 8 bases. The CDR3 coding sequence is TGTGCCTGGAGTGGAAGGGGGAACTATGGCTACACCTTC. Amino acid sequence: CAWSGRGNYGYTF.

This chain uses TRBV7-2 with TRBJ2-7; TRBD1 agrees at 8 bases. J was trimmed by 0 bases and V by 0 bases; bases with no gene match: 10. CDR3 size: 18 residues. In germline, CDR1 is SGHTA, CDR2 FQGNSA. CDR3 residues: CASSLALIQGVPSYEQYF. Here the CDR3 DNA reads TGTGCCAGCAGCTTAGCGCTAATACAGGGGGTCCCCTCCTACGAGCAGTACTTC.

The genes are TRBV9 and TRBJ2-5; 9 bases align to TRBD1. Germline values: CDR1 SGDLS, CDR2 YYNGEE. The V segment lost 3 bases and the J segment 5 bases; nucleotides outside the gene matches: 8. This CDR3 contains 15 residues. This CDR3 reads CASSAGATGGETQYF. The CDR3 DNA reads TGTGCCAGCAGCGCCGGGGCCACAGGGGGCGAGACCCAGTACTTC.

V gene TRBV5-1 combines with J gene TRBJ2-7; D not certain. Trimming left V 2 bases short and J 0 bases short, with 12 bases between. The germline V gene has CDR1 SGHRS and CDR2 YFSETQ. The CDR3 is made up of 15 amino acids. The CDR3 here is CASSFARSGSYEQYF. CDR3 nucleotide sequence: TGCGCCAGCAGCTTCGCCCGGTCAGGCTCCTACGAGCAGTACTTC.

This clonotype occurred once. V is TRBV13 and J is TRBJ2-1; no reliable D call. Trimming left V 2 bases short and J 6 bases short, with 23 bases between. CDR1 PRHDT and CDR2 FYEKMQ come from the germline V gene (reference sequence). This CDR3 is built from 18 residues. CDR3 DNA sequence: TGTGCCAGCAGCTTACCCAACAGACTCTATAGTGGGGTCAATGAGCAGTTCTTC. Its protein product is CASSLPNRLYSGVNEQFF.

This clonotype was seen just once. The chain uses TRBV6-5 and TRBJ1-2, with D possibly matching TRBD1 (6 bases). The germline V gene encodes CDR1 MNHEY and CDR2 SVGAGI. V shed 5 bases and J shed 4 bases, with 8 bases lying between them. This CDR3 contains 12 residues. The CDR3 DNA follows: TGTGCCAGCAGTACAGGGACCTATGGCTACACCTTC. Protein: CASSTGTYGYTF.

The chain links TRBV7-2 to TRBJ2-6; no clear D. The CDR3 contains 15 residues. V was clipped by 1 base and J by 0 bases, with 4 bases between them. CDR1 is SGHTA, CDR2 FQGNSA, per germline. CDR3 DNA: TGTGCCAGCAGCTTAGACATCTCTGGGGCCAACGTCCTGACTTTC. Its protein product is CASSLDISGANVLTF. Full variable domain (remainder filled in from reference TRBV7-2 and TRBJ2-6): GAGVSQSPSNKVTEKGKDVELRCDPISGHTALYWYRQSLGQGLEFLIYFQGNSAPDKSGLPSDRFSAERTGGSVSTLTIQRTQQEDSAVYLCASSLDISGANVLTFGAGSRLTVL.

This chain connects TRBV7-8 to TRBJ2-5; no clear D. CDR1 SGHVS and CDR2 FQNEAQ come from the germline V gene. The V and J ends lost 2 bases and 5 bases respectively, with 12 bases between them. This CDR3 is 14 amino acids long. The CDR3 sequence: CASSLLGSRETQYF. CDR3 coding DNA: TGTGCCAGCAGCTTATTGGGAAGTCGTGAGACCCAGTACTTC.

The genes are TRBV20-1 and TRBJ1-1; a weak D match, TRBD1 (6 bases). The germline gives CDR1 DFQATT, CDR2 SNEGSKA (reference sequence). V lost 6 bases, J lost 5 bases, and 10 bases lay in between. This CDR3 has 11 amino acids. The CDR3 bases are TGCAGTGCCTGGGGGGCAACTGAAGCTTTCTTT. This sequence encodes CSAWGATEAFF.

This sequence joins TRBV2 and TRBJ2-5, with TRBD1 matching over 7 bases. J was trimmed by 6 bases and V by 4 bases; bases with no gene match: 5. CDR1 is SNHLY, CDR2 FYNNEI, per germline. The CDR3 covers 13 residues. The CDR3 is CASSGDSLQTQYF. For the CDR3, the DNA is TGTGCCAGCAGTGGGGACAGTCTCCAGACCCAGTACTTC.